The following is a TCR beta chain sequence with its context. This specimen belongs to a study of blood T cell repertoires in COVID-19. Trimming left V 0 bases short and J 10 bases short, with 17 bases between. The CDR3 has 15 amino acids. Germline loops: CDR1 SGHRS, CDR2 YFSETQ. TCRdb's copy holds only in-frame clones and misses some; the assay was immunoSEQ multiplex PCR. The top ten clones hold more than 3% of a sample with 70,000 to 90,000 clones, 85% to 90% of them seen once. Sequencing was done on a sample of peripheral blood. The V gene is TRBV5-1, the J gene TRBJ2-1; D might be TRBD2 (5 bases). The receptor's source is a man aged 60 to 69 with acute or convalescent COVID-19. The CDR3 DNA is TGCGCCAGCAGCTTGGAGGTCCGGGGATACAGCGAGCAGTTCTTC. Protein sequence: CASSLEVRGYSEQFF.